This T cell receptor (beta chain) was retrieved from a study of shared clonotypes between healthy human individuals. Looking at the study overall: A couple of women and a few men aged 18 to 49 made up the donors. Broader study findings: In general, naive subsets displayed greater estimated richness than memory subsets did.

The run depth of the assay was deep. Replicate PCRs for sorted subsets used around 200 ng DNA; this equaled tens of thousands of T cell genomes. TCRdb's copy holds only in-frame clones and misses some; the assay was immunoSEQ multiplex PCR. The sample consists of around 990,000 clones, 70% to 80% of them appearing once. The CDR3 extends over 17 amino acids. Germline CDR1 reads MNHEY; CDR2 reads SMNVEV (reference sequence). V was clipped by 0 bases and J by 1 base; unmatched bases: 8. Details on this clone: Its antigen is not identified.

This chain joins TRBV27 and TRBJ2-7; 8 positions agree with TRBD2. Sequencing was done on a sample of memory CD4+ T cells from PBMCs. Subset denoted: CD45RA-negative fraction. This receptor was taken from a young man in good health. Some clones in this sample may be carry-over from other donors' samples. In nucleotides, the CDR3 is TGTGCCAGCAGTTTATCGATAGAGCGGGAGTGGTCCTACGAGCAGTACTTC. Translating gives CASSLSIEREWSYEQYF.